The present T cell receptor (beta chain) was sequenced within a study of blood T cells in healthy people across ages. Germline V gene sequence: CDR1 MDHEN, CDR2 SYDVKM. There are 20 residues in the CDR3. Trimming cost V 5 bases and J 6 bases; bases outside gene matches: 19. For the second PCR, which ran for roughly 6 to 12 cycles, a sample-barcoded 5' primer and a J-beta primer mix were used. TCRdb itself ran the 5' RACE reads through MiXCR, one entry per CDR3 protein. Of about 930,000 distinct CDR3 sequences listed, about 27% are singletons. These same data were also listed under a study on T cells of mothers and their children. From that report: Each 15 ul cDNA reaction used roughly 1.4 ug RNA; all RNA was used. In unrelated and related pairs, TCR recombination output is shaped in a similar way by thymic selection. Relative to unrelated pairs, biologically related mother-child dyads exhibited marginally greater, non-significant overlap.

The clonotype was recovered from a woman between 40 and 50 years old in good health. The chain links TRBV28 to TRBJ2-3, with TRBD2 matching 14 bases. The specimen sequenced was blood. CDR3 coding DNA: TGTGCCAGCAGTGTCCTCAGGGGGACTAGCGGGGGTCCCCCTCCCGATACGCAGTATTTT. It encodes CASSVLRGTSGGPPPDTQYF.